This TCR beta chain was captured in a study of T cells in localized non-small cell lung cancer (dated by TCRdb to the early 2020s). Regarding the complete study: The study examined T cell repertoires in a few hundred patients with early-stage NSCLC and compared tumors with uninvolved tumor-adjacent lungs. NSCLC patients had a mean age of roughly 66 years, and 120 to 150 were male and 85 to 110 female. The cohort was made up of roughly 250 treatment-naive NSCLC patients whose localized lung tumors had been resected. What the work shows at the level of the full study, not this receptor alone: A median of roughly 58 of the top 100 tumor clones were detected in paired uninvolved adjacent lung, and around 30 of these tumor clones were also found among the top 100 clones of the paired uninvolved adjacent lung. Higher T cell density in blood was associated with longer overall survival, whereas higher clonality in adjacent lung was associated with shorter survival. Uninvolved tumor-adjacent lung showed the highest T cell clonality, higher than tumor, which suggests more focused antigenic responses in the uninvolved tumor-adjacent lung. Because the study design was exploratory, TCR variables were selected using unadjusted p-values without false-discovery rate correction. Because multi-region sequencing of the tumors was not done, intratumor heterogeneity could not be ruled out.

TCR beta CDR3 regions were sequenced from DNA using the immunoSEQ Assay. Per the original workflow: T cell density was computed as TCR beta template counts normalized to usable DNA estimated by amplifying housekeeping genes. Richness was estimated using the preseqR package, with extrapolation to 400,000 templates for PBMC samples and to 120,000 templates for tissue samples. Clonality was calculated as one minus Pielou's evenness. Tissue-enriched TCRs were identified through differential abundance testing performed on productive amino-acid clonotypes, with a minimum total count of 5 and an alpha of 0.1. The Jaccard Index and the Morisita Overlap Index were used to measure how much the repertoires overlapped between compartments. TCR beta CDR3s were clustered by GLIPH together with public tetramer-defined viral CDR3s, and at least three viral sequences plus V-gene enrichment were required for viral motifs. TCRdb obtained this table from immuneACCESS and retained in-frame rearrangements with V and J assigned. These tables miss some clones; where compared with another copy, unresolved V genes account for less than half of the shortfall, and the remainder is unexplained. The V and J calls and clone size were taken over from that table, and D and trimming were inferred from the DNA. Across this sample there are 10,000 to 15,000 clones, with roughly 84% seen only once. The top ten constitute approximately 30% of the sample.

A remark on this clone: No antigen is known for it. Base qualities were left out, and no much larger clone turns up one base away.

At diagnosis, peripheral blood, uninvolved tumor-adjacent lung and tumor were collected and were preserved as a mix of fresh-frozen and FFPE material. For TCR repertoire profiling, blood samples were analyzed in the form of peripheral blood mononuclear cells. This TCR came from a male donor aged 60 or over with stage I squamous cell lung carcinoma. The sequencing used peripheral blood, collected before any cancer treatment.

The CDR3 is CASSPVNTEAFF. The DNA reads TGTGCCAGCAGCCCAGTGAACACTGAAGCTTTCTTT. The rearrangement joined TRBV6-1 to TRBJ1-1; confidence is insufficient to name the D gene. The germline V gene encodes CDR1 MNHNS and CDR2 SASEGT. V sheds 6 bases and J sheds 0 bases, leaving 5 bases between their ends. There are 12 amino acids in the CDR3, from cysteine to phenylalanine inclusive. The retained sequence is limited to the CDR3, 36 bases, with the frame set at the first base.